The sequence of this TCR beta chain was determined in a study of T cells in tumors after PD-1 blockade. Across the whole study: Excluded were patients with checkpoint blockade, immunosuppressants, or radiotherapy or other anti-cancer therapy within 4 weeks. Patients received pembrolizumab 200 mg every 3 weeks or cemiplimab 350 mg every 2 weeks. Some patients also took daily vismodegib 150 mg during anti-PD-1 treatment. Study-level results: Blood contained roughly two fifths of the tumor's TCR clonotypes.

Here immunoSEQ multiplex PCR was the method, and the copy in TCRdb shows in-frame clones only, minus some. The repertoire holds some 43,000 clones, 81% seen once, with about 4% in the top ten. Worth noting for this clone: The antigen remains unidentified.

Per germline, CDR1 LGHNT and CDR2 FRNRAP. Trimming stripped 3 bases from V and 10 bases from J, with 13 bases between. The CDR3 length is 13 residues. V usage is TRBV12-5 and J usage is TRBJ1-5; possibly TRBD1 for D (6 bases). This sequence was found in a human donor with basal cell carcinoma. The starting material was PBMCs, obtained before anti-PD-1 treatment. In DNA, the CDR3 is TGTGCTAGTGGTTTAGACACAGGGCTTCCCCAGCATTTT. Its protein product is CASGLDTGLPQHF.